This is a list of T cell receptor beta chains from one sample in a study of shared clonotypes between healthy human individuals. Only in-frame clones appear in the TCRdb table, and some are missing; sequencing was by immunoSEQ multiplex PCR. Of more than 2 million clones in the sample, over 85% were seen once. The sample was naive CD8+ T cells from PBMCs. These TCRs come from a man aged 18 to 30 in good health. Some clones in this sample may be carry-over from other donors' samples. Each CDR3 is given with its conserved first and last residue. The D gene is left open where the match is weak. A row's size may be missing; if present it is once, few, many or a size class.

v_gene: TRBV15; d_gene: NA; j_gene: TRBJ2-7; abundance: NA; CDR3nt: TGTGCCACCAGTCGAGCCCGCCGTCTCGAGCAGTACTTC; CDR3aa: CATSRARRLEQYF
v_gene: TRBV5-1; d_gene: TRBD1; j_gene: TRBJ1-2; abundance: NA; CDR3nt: TGCGCCAGCAGCTTGAGTCAGGGGGTTGAGTATGGCTACACCTTC; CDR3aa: CASSLSQGVEYGYTF
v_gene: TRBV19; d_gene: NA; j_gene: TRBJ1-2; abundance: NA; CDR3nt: TGTGCCAGTAGTATAGACGGATTGCCAACGGGAGGCTACACCTTC; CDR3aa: CASSIDGLPTGGYTF
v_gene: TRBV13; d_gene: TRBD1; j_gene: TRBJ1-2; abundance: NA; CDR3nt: TGTGCCAGCACCGTCTCCGGGACAGAGAACTATGGCTACACCTTC; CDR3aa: CASTVSGTENYGYTF
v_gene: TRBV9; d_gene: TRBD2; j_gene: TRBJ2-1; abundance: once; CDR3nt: TGTGCCAGCAGCGTAGATGAACTAGCGGGAGAATCCTACAATGAGCAGTTCTTC; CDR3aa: CASSVDELAGESYNEQFF
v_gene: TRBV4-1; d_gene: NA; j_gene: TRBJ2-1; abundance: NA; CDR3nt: TGCGCCAGCAGCCCCGGCCCTGGAGGGATCAATGAGCAGTTCTTC; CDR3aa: CASSPGPGGINEQFF
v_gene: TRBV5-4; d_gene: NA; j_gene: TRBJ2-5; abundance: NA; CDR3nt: TGTGCCAGCAGCTTGGGGAGATTAGCGGAGTCCGATCAAGAGACCCAGTACTTC; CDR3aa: CASSLGRLAESDQETQYF
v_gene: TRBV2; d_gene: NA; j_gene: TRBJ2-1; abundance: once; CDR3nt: TGTGCCAGCAGTTCCGGGTGGGAGCAGTTCTTC; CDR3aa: CASSSGWEQFF
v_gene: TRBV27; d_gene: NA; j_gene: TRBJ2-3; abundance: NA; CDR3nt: TGTGCCAGTCTTCCCGGGACTGGACTCACAGATACGCAGTATTTT; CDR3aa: CASLPGTGLTDTQYF
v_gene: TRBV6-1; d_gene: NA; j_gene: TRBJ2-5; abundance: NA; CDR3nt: TGTGCCAGCGATCGAGGGTGGGAGACCCAGTACTTC; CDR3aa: CASDRGWETQYF
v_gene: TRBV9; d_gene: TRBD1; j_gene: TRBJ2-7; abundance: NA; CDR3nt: TGTGCCAGCAGCATAACGACAGGGGCCGAGCAGTACTTC; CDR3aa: CASSITTGAEQYF
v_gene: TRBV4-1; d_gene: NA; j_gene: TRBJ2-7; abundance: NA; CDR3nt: TGCGCCAGCAGCCAACACTCGAAGGGCTACGAGCAGTACTTC; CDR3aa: CASSQHSKGYEQYF
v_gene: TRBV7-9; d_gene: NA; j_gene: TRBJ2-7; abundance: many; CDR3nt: TGTGCCAGCAGCTTCTCCTACGAGCAGTACTTC; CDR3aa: CASSFSYEQYF
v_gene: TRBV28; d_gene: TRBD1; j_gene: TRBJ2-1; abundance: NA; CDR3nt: TGTGCCAGCAGTTTACCCAATACAGGGGCAGAGCAGTTCTTC; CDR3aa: CASSLPNTGAEQFF
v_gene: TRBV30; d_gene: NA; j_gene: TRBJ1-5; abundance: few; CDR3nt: TGTGCCTGGAGCGTATACCCTTCCAATCAGCCCCAGCATTTT; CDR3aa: CAWSVYPSNQPQHF
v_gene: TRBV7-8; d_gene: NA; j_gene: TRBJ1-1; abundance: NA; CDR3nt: TGTGCCAGCAGCTTAAGCTCAGGGATGAACACTGAAGCTTTCTTT; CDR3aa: CASSLSSGMNTEAFF
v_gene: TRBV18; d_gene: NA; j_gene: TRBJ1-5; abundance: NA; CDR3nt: TGTGCCAGCTCACCATACGGGGGCGAGGGCAATCAGCCCCAGCATTTT; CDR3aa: CASSPYGGEGNQPQHF
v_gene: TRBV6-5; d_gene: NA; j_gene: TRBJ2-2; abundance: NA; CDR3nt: TGTGCCAGCAGCACGGGACAAACCGGGGAGCTGTTTTTT; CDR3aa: CASSTGQTGELFF
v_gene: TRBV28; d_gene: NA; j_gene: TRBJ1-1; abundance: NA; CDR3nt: TGTGCCAGCAGTATAGGGCAGGCGTTGAACACTGAAGCTTTCTTT; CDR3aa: CASSIGQALNTEAFF
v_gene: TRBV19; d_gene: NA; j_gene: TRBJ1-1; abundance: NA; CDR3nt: TGTGCCAGTAGTACCTTTGAGGGGGTAGCTTTCTTT; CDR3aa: CASSTFEGVAFF
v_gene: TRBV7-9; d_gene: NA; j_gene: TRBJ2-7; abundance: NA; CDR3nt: TGTGCCAGCAGCTTAGCGCATGGGCAGAACTACGAGCAGTACTTC; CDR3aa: CASSLAHGQNYEQYF
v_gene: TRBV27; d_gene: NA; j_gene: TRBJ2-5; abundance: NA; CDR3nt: TGTGCCAGCAGTTACGGACCGGGTACCCAAGAGACCCAGTACTTC; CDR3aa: CASSYGPGTQETQYF
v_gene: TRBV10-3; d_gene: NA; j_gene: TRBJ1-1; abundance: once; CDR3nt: TGTGCCATCAGTGAGACCGTAACTGAAGCTTTCTTT; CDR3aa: CAISETVTEAFF
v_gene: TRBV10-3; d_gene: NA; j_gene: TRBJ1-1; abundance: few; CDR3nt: TGTGCCATCGTTACCGCGAACACTGAAGCTTTCTTT; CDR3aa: CAIVTANTEAFF
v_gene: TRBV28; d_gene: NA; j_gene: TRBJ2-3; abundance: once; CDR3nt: TGTGCCAGCAGTCCCCTAGCCACAGATACGCAGTATTTT; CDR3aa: CASSPLATDTQYF
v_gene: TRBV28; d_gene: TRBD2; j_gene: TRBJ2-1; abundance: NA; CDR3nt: TGTGCCAGCAGTCTACATTGGGGACTAGCGGGAGGGAAGGAGCAGTTCTTC; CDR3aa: CASSLHWGLAGGKEQFF
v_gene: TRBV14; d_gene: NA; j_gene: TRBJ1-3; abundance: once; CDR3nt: TGTGCCAGCAGCCTACAGTTTAGCTCTGGAAACACCATATATTTT; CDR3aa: CASSLQFSSGNTIYF
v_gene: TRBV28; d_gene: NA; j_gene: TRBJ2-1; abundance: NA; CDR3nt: TGTGCCAGCAGTCCTTCGACGCGCACCGCCTCCAATGAGCAGTTCTTC; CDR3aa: CASSPSTRTASNEQFF
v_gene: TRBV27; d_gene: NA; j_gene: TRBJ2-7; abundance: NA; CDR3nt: TGTGCCAGCAGTCCATTTAGCGGCGAGCAGTACTTC; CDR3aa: CASSPFSGEQYF
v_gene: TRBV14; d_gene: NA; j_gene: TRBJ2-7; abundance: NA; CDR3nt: TGTGCCAGCAGCCAAGACTACGAGCAGTACTTC; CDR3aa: CASSQDYEQYF
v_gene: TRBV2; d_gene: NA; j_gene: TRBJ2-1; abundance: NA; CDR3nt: TGTGCCAGCAGTGGGACAAACCACAATGAGCAGTTCTTC; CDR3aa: CASSGTNHNEQFF
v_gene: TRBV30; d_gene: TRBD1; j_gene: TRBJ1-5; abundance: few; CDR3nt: TGTGCCTGGGGGACAGGGTCCAATCAGCCCCAGCATTTT; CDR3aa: CAWGTGSNQPQHF
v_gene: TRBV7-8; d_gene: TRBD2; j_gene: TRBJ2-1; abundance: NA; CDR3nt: TGTGCCAGCAGAAGTAGCGGGAGTGGATACAATGAGCAGTTCTTC; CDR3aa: CASRSSGSGYNEQFF
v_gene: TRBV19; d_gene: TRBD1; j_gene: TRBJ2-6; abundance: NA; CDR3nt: TGTGCCAGTAGTCCGACAGGGGGCATCTCGAGGGCCAACGTCCTGACTTTC; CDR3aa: CASSPTGGISRANVLTF
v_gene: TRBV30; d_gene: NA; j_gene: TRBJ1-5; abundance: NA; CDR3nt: TGTGCCTGGAGTGTATGGTTAGGCCTTAGCAATCAGCCCCAGCATTTT; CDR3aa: CAWSVWLGLSNQPQHF
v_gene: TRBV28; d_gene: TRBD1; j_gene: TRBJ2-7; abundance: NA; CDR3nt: TGTGCCAGCAGGACGACAGGGTTCTACGAGCAGTACTTC; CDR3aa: CASRTTGFYEQYF
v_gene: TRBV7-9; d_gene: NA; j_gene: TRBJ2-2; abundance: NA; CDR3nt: TGTGCCAGCAGCTTATCTGGACCGAACACCGGGGAGCTGTTTTTT; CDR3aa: CASSLSGPNTGELFF
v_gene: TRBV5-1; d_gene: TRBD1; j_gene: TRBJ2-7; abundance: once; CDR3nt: TGCGCCAGCAGCATAGGGGGCCCCCTCTACGAGCAGTACTTC; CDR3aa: CASSIGGPLYEQYF
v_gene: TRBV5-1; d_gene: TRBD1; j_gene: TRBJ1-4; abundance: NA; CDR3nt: TGCGCCAGCAGCACCATCTACAGGGGGAAAAATGAAAAACTGTTTTTT; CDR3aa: CASSTIYRGKNEKLFF
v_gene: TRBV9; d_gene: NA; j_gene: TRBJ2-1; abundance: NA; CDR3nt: TGTGCCAGCAGCGTAGATAGGGGCGCGGTTAATGAGCAGTTCTTC; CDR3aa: CASSVDRGAVNEQFF
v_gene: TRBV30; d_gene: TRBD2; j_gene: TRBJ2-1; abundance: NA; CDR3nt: TGTGCCTGGGTACTAGCGGCTAGCTACAATGAGCAGTTCTTC; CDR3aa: CAWVLAASYNEQFF
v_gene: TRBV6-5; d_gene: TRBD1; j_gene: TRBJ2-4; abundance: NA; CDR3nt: TGTGCCAGCAGTTACCGTGGACAGGGAAAAATGGTTCAGTACTTC; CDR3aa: CASSYRGQGKMVQYF
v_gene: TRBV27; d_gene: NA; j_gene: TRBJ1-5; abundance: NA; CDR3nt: TGTGCCAGCAGTCCTTACGGATTAAATCAGCCCCAGCATTTT; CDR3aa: CASSPYGLNQPQHF
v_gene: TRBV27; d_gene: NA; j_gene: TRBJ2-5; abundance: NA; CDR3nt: TGTGCCAGCAGTCCCAAATCACTACGACTGGAGACCCAGTACTTC; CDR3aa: CASSPKSLRLETQYF
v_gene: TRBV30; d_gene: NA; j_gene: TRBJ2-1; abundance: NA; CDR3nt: TGTGCCTGGAGCCCTCATGGTAACACCTACAATGAGCAGTTCTTC; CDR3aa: CAWSPHGNTYNEQFF
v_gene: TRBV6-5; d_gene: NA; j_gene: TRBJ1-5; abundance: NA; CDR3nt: TGTGCCAGCAGTTCGCGCAGGGACAATCAGCCCCAGCATTTT; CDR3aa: CASSSRRDNQPQHF
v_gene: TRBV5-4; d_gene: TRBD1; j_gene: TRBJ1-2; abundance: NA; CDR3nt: TGTGCCAGCAGCTATTGGGGGACAGCCTATGGCTACACCTTC; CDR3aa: CASSYWGTAYGYTF
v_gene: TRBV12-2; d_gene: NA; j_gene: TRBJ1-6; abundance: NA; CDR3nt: TGTGCAAGTCGCTTAGCGCGACATCATAATTCACCCCTCCACTTT; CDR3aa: CASRLARHHNSPLHF